A single T cell receptor beta chain is shown here with its context. The record originates from a study of sequential checkpoint blockade in melanoma. The sample's treatment: randomized to nivolumab then ipilimumab (arm A) or the reverse (arm B). Measured with immunoSEQ multiplex PCR; TCRdb has only the in-frame clones, and not every one. The table records fewer than 3,000 clones, just under 20% of them present only once. J gave up 2 bases and V 6 bases, and 19 bases lay outside the gene matches. Germline V gene sequence: CDR1 MNHGY, CDR2 SAAAGT. The CDR3 is made up of 19 amino acids. V and J are TRBV6-8 and TRBJ2-5, with 9 bases matching TRBD2. The starting material was tumor tissue (inferred from file names), obtained from a patient given nivolumab and ipilimumab in sequence. This TCR came from a human donor with melanoma. CDR3 in DNA: TGTGCCAGCAGCTACCGAGGGGTTCGAACTAGCGGGCTTCAAGAGACCCAGTACTTC. It specifies CASSYRGVRTSGLQETQYF.